A selection of T cell receptor beta chains follows, all from one sample in a study of control samples from healthy donors and cancer patients. The repertoire was sequenced with immunoSEQ multiplex PCR; TCRdb's copy has only in-frame clones and lacks some. The sample records some 40,000 clones, about 83% being singletons. The source material was PBMCs. The receptors here all came from a woman in her sixties with lung cancer. CDR3s include the opening cysteine and the closing phenylalanine or tryptophan. The order of the fields is J gene, clone size, V gene, CDR3 length, CDR3 protein. Only part of the rows carry a size: once, few, many, or a class if the clone is expanded.

j_gene: TRBJ2-2; abundance: NA; v_gene: TRBV11-3; len: 17; CDR3aa: CASSLTVGQGETGELFF
j_gene: TRBJ2-3; abundance: NA; v_gene: TRBV11-3; len: 13; CDR3aa: CASSPQGTDTQYF
j_gene: TRBJ1-1; abundance: few; v_gene: TRBV5-1; len: 14; CDR3aa: CASSWDSRTYEAFF
j_gene: TRBJ1-1; abundance: NA; v_gene: TRBV7-3; len: 16; CDR3aa: CASSSTPTEPNTEAFF
j_gene: TRBJ2-3; abundance: NA; v_gene: TRBV4-2; len: 16; CDR3aa: CASSHSGSQSTDTQYF
j_gene: TRBJ2-3; abundance: NA; v_gene: TRBV5-4; len: 16; CDR3aa: CASSWGNRGRADTQYF
j_gene: TRBJ2-5; abundance: NA; v_gene: TRBV7-2; len: 15; CDR3aa: CASSSNSGIQETQYF
j_gene: TRBJ2-3; abundance: few; v_gene: TRBV19; len: 16; CDR3aa: CASTPSAGGGTDTQYF
j_gene: TRBJ1-2; abundance: NA; v_gene: TRBV6-6; len: 13; CDR3aa: CASSPGSAYGYTF
j_gene: TRBJ1-5; abundance: NA; v_gene: TRBV19; len: 13; CDR3aa: CASSISGPQPQHF
j_gene: TRBJ1-1; abundance: NA; v_gene: TRBV5-1; len: 16; CDR3aa: CASSLYGGLSNTEAFF
j_gene: TRBJ1-5; abundance: NA; v_gene: TRBV28; len: 16; CDR3aa: CASRDRGARSNQPQHF
j_gene: TRBJ1-1; abundance: few; v_gene: TRBV19; len: 13; CDR3aa: CASREVLGTEAFF
j_gene: TRBJ2-5; abundance: NA; v_gene: TRBV5-4; len: 14; CDR3aa: CASSYVTDEETQYF
j_gene: TRBJ2-2; abundance: NA; v_gene: TRBV5-6; len: 14; CDR3aa: CASSGTSGTGELFF
j_gene: TRBJ2-1; abundance: NA; v_gene: TRBV6-5; len: 15; CDR3aa: CASSRDSQLYNEQFF
j_gene: TRBJ2-2; abundance: NA; v_gene: TRBV5-1; len: 16; CDR3aa: CASSLDGRGTTGELFF
j_gene: TRBJ1-2; abundance: NA; v_gene: TRBV6-6; len: 12; CDR3aa: CASSYQEYGYTF
j_gene: TRBJ1-4; abundance: NA; v_gene: TRBV19; len: 13; CDR3aa: CASRTGADEKLFF
j_gene: TRBJ2-3; abundance: NA; v_gene: TRBV5-1; len: 13; CDR3aa: CASSLEPWDTQYF
j_gene: TRBJ2-2; abundance: NA; v_gene: TRBV9; len: 17; CDR3aa: CASSVGGTGAGTGELFF
j_gene: TRBJ2-7; abundance: NA; v_gene: TRBV18; len: 14; CDR3aa: CASSPISNGYEQYF
j_gene: TRBJ2-3; abundance: NA; v_gene: TRBV19; len: 16; CDR3aa: CASSIRRGGSTDTQYF
j_gene: TRBJ2-3; abundance: NA; v_gene: TRBV7-9; len: 12; CDR3aa: CASSPGTTTGYF
j_gene: TRBJ2-6; abundance: NA; v_gene: TRBV3-1/TRBV3-2; len: 16; CDR3aa: CASSQDPGAGANVLTF
j_gene: TRBJ2-1; abundance: NA; v_gene: TRBV29-1; len: 13; CDR3aa: CSVDARGRDEQFF
j_gene: TRBJ1-2; abundance: NA; v_gene: TRBV5-1; len: 12; CDR3aa: CASSLNEYGYTF
j_gene: TRBJ2-3; abundance: NA; v_gene: TRBV7-2; len: 14; CDR3aa: CASSSQTSTDTQYF
j_gene: TRBJ1-1; abundance: NA; v_gene: TRBV7-6; len: 18; CDR3aa: CASSLDRTGAAANTEAFF
j_gene: TRBJ2-7; abundance: NA; v_gene: TRBV5-5; len: 15; CDR3aa: CASSLTPWGGYEQYF
j_gene: TRBJ1-5; abundance: NA; v_gene: TRBV19; len: 14; CDR3aa: CASSLWAGNQPQHF
j_gene: TRBJ2-2; abundance: NA; v_gene: TRBV19; len: 14; CDR3aa: CASMGLYKTGELFF
j_gene: TRBJ2-1; abundance: NA; v_gene: TRBV5-6; len: 16; CDR3aa: CASSLVGLRDKGEQFF
j_gene: TRBJ2-2; abundance: NA; v_gene: TRBV29-1; len: 13; CDR3aa: CSSLEGVSGELFF
j_gene: TRBJ2-5; abundance: NA; v_gene: TRBV9; len: 14; CDR3aa: CASSVASGQETQYF
j_gene: TRBJ2-1; abundance: NA; v_gene: TRBV29-1; len: 14; CDR3aa: CSVELAGVDNEQFF
j_gene: TRBJ1-5; abundance: NA; v_gene: TRBV10-3; len: 11; CDR3aa: CATRGETAQHF
j_gene: TRBJ2-1; abundance: NA; v_gene: TRBV4-3; len: 19; CDR3aa: CASSQDWGLAGSVYNEQFF
j_gene: TRBJ2-1; abundance: NA; v_gene: TRBV10-3; len: 12; CDR3aa: CAMGLAGDEQFF
j_gene: TRBJ2-7; abundance: NA; v_gene: TRBV7-9; len: 12; CDR3aa: CASSFTANEQYF
j_gene: TRBJ2-7; abundance: NA; v_gene: TRBV7-2; len: 14; CDR3aa: CASSLLAGPYEQYF
j_gene: TRBJ1-2; abundance: few; v_gene: TRBV11-1; len: 14; CDR3aa: CASSLGQGLDGYTF
j_gene: TRBJ2-5; abundance: NA; v_gene: TRBV9; len: 14; CDR3aa: CASSGTSGGETQYF
j_gene: TRBJ2-5; abundance: NA; v_gene: TRBV7-3; len: 15; CDR3aa: CASSLGGGRVETQYF
j_gene: TRBJ2-5; abundance: NA; v_gene: TRBV19; len: 11; CDR3aa: CASSFARTQYF
j_gene: TRBJ1-2; abundance: NA; v_gene: TRBV12-3/TRBV12-4; len: 11; CDR3aa: CASSSGARYTF
j_gene: TRBJ2-3; abundance: NA; v_gene: TRBV4-2; len: 16; CDR3aa: CASSPGPSSGADTQYF
j_gene: TRBJ2-7; abundance: once; v_gene: TRBV27; len: 13; CDR3aa: CASSSATAYEQYF